This TCR beta chain was found in a study of early T cells in non-severe SARS-CoV-2 infection. TCRdb itself ran the 5' RACE reads through MiXCR, one entry per CDR3 protein. The sample contains tens of thousands of distinct CDR3 sequences, 7% to 7.5% of which appear only once. J lost 4 bases, V lost 5 bases, and 10 bases had no gene match. Germline V lookup: CDR1 SGHVS, CDR2 FQNEAQ. This CDR3 region has 16 residues. This clonotype was counted many times. Its cognate antigen is unknown. Study-wide results and caveats: Matches to VDJdb favored anti-spike CD8 responses and missed private and CD4 specificities.

The sequenced sample consisted of whole blood. The sequence was obtained from an adult who was a healthcare worker with PCR-confirmed SARS-CoV-2 infection or an uninfected control (not recorded which). V usage is TRBV7-8 and J usage is TRBJ2-3; 9 bases are shared with TRBD1. CDR3 in amino acids: CASSQRGQGRADTQYF. CDR3 DNA sequence: TGTGCCAGCAGCCAACGAGGACAGGGGCGGGCAGATACGCAGTATTTT.